Following are 25 T cell receptor beta chains from one sample sequenced in a study of blood T cell repertoires in COVID-19. Measured with immunoSEQ multiplex PCR; TCRdb has only the in-frame clones, and not every one. The sample includes about 34,000 clones, approximately 82% of them seen just once. Specimen: peripheral blood. The receptors stem from an elderly man with active or convalescent COVID-19.

The rearrangement links TRBV15 to TRBJ1-1; possible D gene TRBD1, 6 bases. The CDR3 contains 14 residues. V was pared by 4 bases and J by 1 base, with 10 bases between. CDR1 LNHNV and CDR2 YYDKDF come from the germline V gene (reference sequence). CDR3 DNA sequence: TGTGCCACCAGCACAGGGGTCAGGAACACTGAAGCTTTCTTT. It translates to CATSTGVRNTEAFF.

The chain joins TRBV7-7 to TRBJ1-4, with TRBD1 matching over 10 bases. With 5 bases clipped from V and 6 bases from J, the junction kept 6 bases outside the gene matches. Germline V gives CDR1 SSHAT, CDR2 FNYEAQ (reference sequence). CDR3 length: 15 residues. The CDR3 bases are TGTGCCAGCAGCCTCACCGGGACAGGGGATGAAAAACTGTTTTTT. Its protein product is CASSLTGTGDEKLFF.

The V and J genes are TRBV7-9 and TRBJ2-3; TRBD2 matches 11 bases. Germline V gives CDR1 SEHNR, CDR2 FQNEAQ (reference sequence). The CDR3 has 18 amino acids. Unmatched junction bases numbered 13, after V lost 6 bases and J lost 2 bases. In DNA form, the CDR3 reads TGTGCCAGCAGGGGGACTAGCGGTACCTCTGCCTCCACAGATACGCAGTATTTT. It specifies CASRGTSGTSASTDTQYF.

The chain has TRBV3-1 (or the pseudogene TRBV3-2) and TRBJ1-4; D gene unclear. The CDR3 sequence is 16 residues long. The V end lost 2 bases, the J end lost 7 bases, and 17 bases lay between the germline ends. Germline loops: CDR1 LGHDT, CDR2 YNNKEL (reference sequence). CDR3 DNA sequence: TGTGCCAGCAGCCAATTCCCGGGAGGTACCGGTGAAAAACTGTTTTTT. Encoded protein: CASSQFPGGTGEKLFF.

This chain connects TRBV6-5 to TRBJ2-7; TRBD1 aligns across 10 bases. Losses at the gene ends were 5 bases for V and 2 bases for J; bases not matched to a gene: 6. This CDR3 is 15 amino acids long. Germline V lookup: CDR1 MNHEY, CDR2 SVGAGI. This CDR3 reads CASSRQGAFTYEQYF. Here the CDR3 DNA reads TGTGCCAGCAGTAGACAGGGGGCTTTCACCTACGAGCAGTACTTC.

The genes are TRBV11-2 and TRBJ1-6; 7 positions match TRBD1. The germline CDR1 and CDR2 sequences are SGHAT and FQNNGV. The CDR3 has 14 amino acids. Unmatched junction bases numbered 3, after V lost 8 bases and J lost 2 bases. The CDR3 sequence is CASEQGTYNSPLHF. DNA of the CDR3: TGTGCCAGCGAACAGGGGACCTATAATTCACCCCTCCACTTT.

This clone has just one count. The rearrangement links TRBV28 to TRBJ2-3, with 12 bases lining up with TRBD2. V dropped 6 bases and J dropped 4; count of bases not matched to a gene: 5. CDR1 and CDR2 (germline): MDHEN, SYDVKM. The CDR3 is 15 residues long. The DNA for the CDR3 is TGTGCCAGCAGCTGGACTAGCGGGAAAGCAGATACGCAGTATTTT. Amino acid sequence: CASSWTSGKADTQYF.

This chain connects TRBV3-1 (or the pseudogene TRBV3-2) to TRBJ2-3; no definite D call. CDR1 is LGHDT and CDR2 is YNNKEL in the germline V gene (reference sequence). With 4 bases removed from V and 1 base from J, the gap between germline ends came to 6 bases. CDR3 length: 13 amino acids. The CDR3 is CASSPAGTDTQYF. CDR3 DNA: TGTGCCAGCAGCCCCGCGGGCACAGATACGCAGTATTTT.

In DNA form, the CDR3 reads TGTGCCAGCAGCCCGGGACAGATAAACTATGGCTACACCTTC. Its protein product is CASSPGQINYGYTF. V usage is TRBV3-1 (or the pseudogene TRBV3-2) and J usage is TRBJ1-2; TRBD1 agrees at 7 bases. The CDR3 runs 14 residues. J lost 2 bases, V lost 4 bases, and 4 bases had no gene match. Per the germline V gene, CDR1 is LGHDT and CDR2 is YNNKEL (reference sequence).

The chain has TRBV28 and TRBJ1-1; D uncertain. V lost 4 bases, J lost 5 bases, and 11 bases lay in between. Looked up from germline, CDR1 is MDHEN and CDR2 is SYDVKM. This CDR3 comprises 13 residues. The CDR3 bases are TGTGCCAGCAGTTCGCGTACTTGGACTGAAGCTTTCTTT. Encoded protein: CASSSRTWTEAFF.

The CDR3 here is CASRPSGRAFYNEQFF. DNA of the CDR3: TGTGCCAGCAGACCAAGCGGGAGGGCTTTCTACAATGAGCAGTTCTTC. The gene calls are TRBV7-9 and TRBJ2-1, with 10 bases matching TRBD2. The germline gives CDR1 SEHNR, CDR2 FQNEAQ (reference sequence). The CDR3 consists of 16 residues. Trimming removed 6 bases from V and 3 bases from J; junction bases left unmatched: 8. Drawing the rest from reference TRBV7-9 and TRBJ2-1, the complete variable domain is DTGVSQNPRHKITKRGQNVTFRCDPISEHNRLYWYRQTLGQGPEFLTYFQNEAQLEKSRLLSDRFSAERPKGSFSTLEIQRTEQGDSAMYLCASRPSGRAFYNEQFFGPGTRLTVL.

The rearrangement joins TRBV6-5 to TRBJ1-5; the D is unclear. Germline V gives CDR1 MNHEY, CDR2 SVGAGI. The CDR3 extends over 13 amino acids. The germline V and J ends were trimmed by 3 bases and 4 bases, with 7 bases remaining between them. This CDR3 is CASSYILNQPQHF. The CDR3 region has the DNA TGTGCCAGCAGTTATATCCTGAATCAGCCCCAGCATTTT.

The chain combines TRBV5-6 with TRBJ2-3, with 12 bases identical to TRBD2. With 5 bases clipped from V and 3 bases from J, the junction kept 4 bases outside the gene matches. Germline CDR1 and CDR2: SGHDT and YYEEEE. The CDR3 runs 15 residues. CDR3 bases: TGTGCCAGCAGGGCGACTAGCGGGAGTACAGATACGCAGTATTTT. Encoded protein: CASRATSGSTDTQYF.

The chain uses TRBV2 and TRBJ2-7; 7 nucleotides agree with TRBD1. The V segment lost 6 bases and the J segment 1 base; nucleotides outside the gene matches: 9. Germline V CDR1 and CDR2: SNHLY, FYNNEI. This CDR3 has 15 amino acids. The CDR3 DNA follows: TGTGCCAGCAGAGAGGGGGCCTGGGGTTCCTACGAGCAGTACTTC. Translating it yields CASREGAWGSYEQYF.

This chain uses TRBV29-1 with TRBJ2-2; 11 nucleotides line up with TRBD1. Germline loops: CDR1 SQVTM, CDR2 ANQGSEA. Trimming at V came to 5 bases and at J to 4 bases, leaving 9 bases not matched to a gene. This CDR3 comprises 16 residues. CDR3 in DNA: TGCAGCGTTCGGCCCGGGACAGGGGGATCCACCGGGGAGCTGTTTTTT. Translated, it gives CSVRPGTGGSTGELFF.

In DNA, the CDR3 is TGTGCCAGCAGCCCGGGACTCGGAAGGAATGAGCAGTTCTTC. It codes for CASSPGLGRNEQFF. This chain links TRBV7-8 with TRBJ2-1; a weak D match, TRBD2 (6 bases). The V end was cut by 5 bases, the J end by 7 bases, with 15 bases between. Germline CDR1 SGHVS, CDR2 FQNEAQ. The CDR3 loop spans 14 amino acids.

The table lists this clone with a few counts. DNA of the CDR3: TGCAGCGTCAACCCTGGGAGATCTAGCACAGATACGCAGTATTTT. It translates to CSVNPGRSSTDTQYF. This chain uses TRBV29-1 with TRBJ2-3; tentatively, D is TRBD2 (5 bases). The CDR3 has 15 amino acids. Trimming stripped 6 bases from V and 0 bases from J, with 16 bases between. Germline loops: CDR1 SQVTM, CDR2 ANQGSEA.

This clone occurred once. The chain couples TRBV4-1 to TRBJ2-1; D not certain. Looked up from germline, CDR1 is MGHRA and CDR2 is YSYEKL. The CDR3 spans 13 residues. V lost 4 bases to trimming and J lost 4 bases, with 8 bases between them. In nucleotides, the CDR3 is TGCGCCAGCAGCCTTACATCTTACAATGAGCAGTTCTTC. It encodes CASSLTSYNEQFF.

The chain is built from TRBV6-6 and TRBJ1-2, with TRBD1 as a possible D gene (6 bases). Germline lookup yields CDR1 MNHNY and CDR2 SVGAGI (reference sequence). This CDR3 is 16 amino acids long. Trimming took off 8 bases at V and 2 bases at J, with 21 bases between the two ends. CDR3 region: CASRQPFRTENYGYTF. Written as DNA, the CDR3 is TGTGCCAGCCGACAACCGTTCCGGACAGAGAACTATGGCTACACCTTC.

The gene calls are TRBV10-3 and TRBJ2-2; TRBD2 matches at 9 bases. Germline V gene lookup returns CDR1 ENHRY and CDR2 SYGVKD. The CDR3 sequence is 16 residues long. Trimming cost V 2 bases and J 6 bases; bases outside gene matches: 7. The CDR3 coding sequence is TGTGCCATCAGTGAGGGGTTAGCGGGAGAACCCGGGGAGCTGTTTTTT. This sequence encodes CAISEGLAGEPGELFF.

V and J are TRBV12-3 or TRBV12-4 and TRBJ2-7; D is unresolved. CDR3 length: 11 residues. V was trimmed by 6 bases and J by 2 bases, leaving 5 bases between them. The CDR3: CASSRAYEQYF. Here the CDR3 DNA reads TGTGCCAGCAGCCGCGCCTACGAGCAGTACTTC.

This clone showed up just once. This chain connects TRBV29-1 to TRBJ2-5; TRBD2 is a possible D gene (6 bases). Trimming left V 7 bases short and J 5 bases short, with 14 bases between. Germline loops: CDR1 SQVTM, CDR2 ANQGSEA. The CDR3 contains 12 residues. The CDR3 DNA follows: TGCAGCGGTCGACTAGGTGGGGAGACCCAGTACTTC. Protein sequence: CSGRLGGETQYF. The complete variable domain, with remaining parts taken from reference TRBV29-1 and TRBJ2-5, reads SAVISQKPSRDICQRGTSLTIQCQVDSQVTMMFWYRQQPGQSLTLIATANQGSEATYESGFVIDKFPISRPNLTFSTLTVSNMSPEDSSIYLCSGRLGGETQYFGPGTRLLVL.

The DNA of the CDR3 is TGTGCCACCCTCCACGCTAGCGGGCCCTACGAGCAGTACTTC. It is translated as CATLHASGPYEQYF. The V and J genes are TRBV6-5 and TRBJ2-7; 8 nucleotides line up with TRBD2. The CDR3 is made up of 14 amino acids. Germline V gene sequence: CDR1 MNHEY, CDR2 SVGAGI. After removal of 10 bases from V and 2 bases from J, the junction contained 10 bases not matched to a gene.

V usage is TRBV9 and J usage is TRBJ2-7; 9 bases fit TRBD2. The trim removed 0 bases at V and 4 bases at J, leaving 2 bases unmatched. Per the germline V gene, CDR1 is SGDLS and CDR2 is YYNGEE. The CDR3 totals 14 residues. CDR3 residues: CASSVDSGSYEQYF. CDR3 nucleotides: TGTGCCAGCAGCGTAGATAGCGGGAGTTACGAGCAGTACTTC.

The rearrangement links TRBV3-1 (or the pseudogene TRBV3-2) to TRBJ2-5; 7 bases fit TRBD2. V lost 4 bases and J lost 5; bases outside the gene matches: 4. The CDR3 totals 13 residues. Germline CDR1 reads LGHDT; CDR2 reads YNNKEL (reference sequence). CDR3 bases: TGTGCCAGCAGCCTTCGCGGGAGCGAGACCCAGTACTTC. Translation: CASSLRGSETQYF.